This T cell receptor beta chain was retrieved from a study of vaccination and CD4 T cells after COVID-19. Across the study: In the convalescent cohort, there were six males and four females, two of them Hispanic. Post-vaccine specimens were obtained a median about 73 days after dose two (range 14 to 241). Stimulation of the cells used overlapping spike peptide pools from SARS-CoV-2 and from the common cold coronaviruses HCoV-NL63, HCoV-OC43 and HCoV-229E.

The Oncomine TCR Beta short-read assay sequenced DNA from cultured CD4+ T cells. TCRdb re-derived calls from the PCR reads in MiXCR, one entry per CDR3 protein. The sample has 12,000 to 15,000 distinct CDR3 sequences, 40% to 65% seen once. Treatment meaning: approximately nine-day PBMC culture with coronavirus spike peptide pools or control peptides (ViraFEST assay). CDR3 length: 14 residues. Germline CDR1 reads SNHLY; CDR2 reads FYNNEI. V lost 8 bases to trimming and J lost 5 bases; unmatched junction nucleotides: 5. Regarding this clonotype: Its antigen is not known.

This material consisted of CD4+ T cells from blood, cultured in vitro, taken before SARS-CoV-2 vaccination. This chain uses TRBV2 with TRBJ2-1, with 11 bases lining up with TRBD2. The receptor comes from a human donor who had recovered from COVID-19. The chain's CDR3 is CASVSGRADNEQFF. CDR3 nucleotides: TGTGCCAGCGTTAGCGGGAGGGCCGACAATGAGCAGTTCTTC.